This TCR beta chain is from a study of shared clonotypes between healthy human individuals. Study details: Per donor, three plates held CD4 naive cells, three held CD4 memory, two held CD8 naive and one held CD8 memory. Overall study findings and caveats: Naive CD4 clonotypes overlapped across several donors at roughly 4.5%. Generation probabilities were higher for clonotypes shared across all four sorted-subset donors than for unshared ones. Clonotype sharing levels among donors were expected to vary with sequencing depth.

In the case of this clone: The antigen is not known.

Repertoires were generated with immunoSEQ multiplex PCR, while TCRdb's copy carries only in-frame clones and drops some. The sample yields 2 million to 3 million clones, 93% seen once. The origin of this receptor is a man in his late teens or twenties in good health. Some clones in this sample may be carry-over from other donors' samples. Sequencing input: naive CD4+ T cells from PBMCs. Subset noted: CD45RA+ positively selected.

Here the CDR3 DNA reads TGCGCCAGCAGCCCCACAGGGGCGAACACTGAAGCTTTCTTT. This sequence encodes CASSPTGANTEAFF. The chain employs TRBV4-1 and TRBJ1-1, with TRBD1 identical over 7 bases. Germline assignment: CDR1 MGHRA and CDR2 YSYEKL. The CDR3 spans 14 residues. Germline trimming cut 4 bases from V and 1 base from J; bases unmatched to any gene: 3.